This TCR beta chain is from a study of shared clonotypes between healthy human individuals (dated by TCRdb to 2020 to 2022). Study-wide context: The cohort comprised two women and a few men aged 18 to 49 years. To estimate repertoire size and how much clonotypes are shared between individuals, the study performed deep sequencing of blood TCR repertoires from a few healthy adults. To increase sequencing depth and limit assay-specific biases, TCR repertoire library preparation and sequencing were carried out by different laboratories using diverse techniques. For each donor, three plates each were used for CD4 naive and CD4 memory, two plates were used for CD8 naive, and one plate was used for CD8 memory. Between about 0.94 and 10 billion PBMCs per donor were obtained by leukapheresis. What the authors observed across the whole study: About 4.5% of naive CD4, around 3.5% of naive CD8, approximately 2.2% of memory CD4, and about 0.4% of memory CD8 clonotypes were shared across several donors. Higher generation probabilities were observed for clonotypes shared by all four sorted-subset donors than for non-shared clonotypes. Incomplete sequencing was indicated by rarefaction of sorted-subset datasets, despite the large sequencing depth. Based on pairwise subsampling, the degree of clonotype sharing among donors was expected to be affected by sequencing depth. Because the study included a small number of donors, the genetic and exposure-history diversity represented was limited. Sampling was restricted to blood, and TCR repertoires in tissues likely differ from the TCR repertoires found in blood. Naive subsets generally had larger estimated clonotype richness than memory subsets.

This clone was detected only once. No cognate antigen has been identified for it. Base qualities are missing; no much larger clone stands one base away. Germline trimming amounts to 7 bases on V and 1 base on J, with 10 as the count of junction bases outside the gene matches. Based on the germline V gene, the CDR1 and CDR2 sequences are SGHRS and YFSETQ. The CDR3, cysteine through phenylalanine, is 15 amino acids long. Of all the DNA, just the CDR3 is kept, 45 bases in frame from base 1. Using the deep immunoSEQ assay, multiplex PCR amplified TCR CDR3 regions from genomic DNA. For each cell subset, the extracted genomic DNA was distributed evenly across all wells of several immunoSEQ 96-well plates, and each plate served as one replicate. For sorted subsets, each replicate PCR was loaded with roughly 200 ng genomic DNA, equivalent to 25,000 to 30,000 T cell genomes. Purified libraries were measured with a Qubit 3.0 fluorometer, size-checked on a Bioanalyzer 2100, and measured again with the KAPA Library Quantification kit. Each immunoSEQ 96-well plate was sequenced on its own single-read 150-cycle Illumina NextSeq 550 flow cell. In the source study's methods: Because the immunoSEQ output held only junctional sequences and lacked quality scores, the filtering could not match the filtering applied to full-length reads. To assign V/J genes and CDR3, sequences were annotated against IMGT germline references using PyIR, a Python wrapper for IgBLAST v1.9. Reads with weak V/J assignments (E-value above 1e-6), missing CDR3, stop codons, out-of-frame junctions, or ambiguous translated residues were removed. V3J clonotypes were defined as sequences sharing the same inferred V gene, J gene, and CDR3 amino acid sequence. To compute the percentage overlap between repertoires, the number of shared unique clonotypes was divided by the size of the smaller repertoire. Richness of each repertoire was evaluated using RTK rarefaction, the Chao1 estimator, and Recon v2.1 estimates of unobserved clonotypes. OLGA was used to compute generation probabilities for all TCRbeta clonotypes that the gDNA method yielded from a handful of donors. The clones in this table, taken by TCRdb from immuneACCESS, are in-frame only. Not every clone is retained; where verified, under half of the shortfall comes from an unresolved V gene, and the cause of the rest is unknown. V, J and clone size derive from that table, while D and trimming were established from the DNA sequence. The sample table shows about 2 million clones, and over 85% are seen once. Approximately 0.13% of the sample is taken by the ten largest.

The donors were healthy, HIV-negative adults who had no recently reported acute infections or vaccinations. All donors were Caucasian adults living in Nashville, Tennessee, USA. CD4+ T cells were enriched by magnetic negative selection; naive cells were then positively selected on CD45RA, and the negative fraction formed the memory subset. Blood was collected by leukapheresis, and PBMCs were isolated by Ficoll-Histopaque density gradient centrifugation and then cryopreserved in liquid nitrogen vapor phase. Purity and quantity of every magnetically sorted T cell population were checked by analytical flow cytometry. From each sorted fraction, genomic DNA was isolated and quantified by UV absorbance on a Nanodrop 2000c.

The sequenced material came from naive CD4+ T cells sorted from blood. What the cell subset or site label conveys for this sample: CD45RA+ positively selected. The receptor was derived from a man aged 18-30 years in good health. The rearrangement combines TRBV5-1 with TRBJ2-5, and TRBD2 matches 7 of the central bases. The DNA is TGCGCCAGCGCGGGGGATTGGGACTTCCAAGAGACCCAGTACTTC. This yields the protein CASAGDWDFQETQYF.